A selection of T cell receptor beta chains follows, all from one sample in a study of cytomegalovirus exposure and HLA in healthy donors. Sequenced by immunoSEQ multiplex PCR; TCRdb stores in-frame clones only, minus some. The table lists some 150,000 clones, approximately 80% of them singletons. Sequenced sample: PBMCs. The source of these receptors is a male donor in good health and CMV-seronegative. Each CDR3 is given with its conserved first and last residue. The D gene is left open where the match is weak. Rows may omit the clone size; those that give it use once, few, many or a size class.

j_call,d_call,clone_size,v_call,cdr3_nt,cdr3_aa
TRBJ1-2,NA,NA,TRBV27,TGTGCCAGCAGTTTAGCCCGGAGGAGTAACTATGGCTACACCTTC,CASSLARRSNYGYTF
TRBJ2-7,TRBD1,NA,TRBV29-1,TGCAGCGCCAAGGGGGACAGAGCCTACGAGCAGTACTTC,CSAKGDRAYEQYF
TRBJ2-7,TRBD2,NA,TRBV27,TGTGCCAGCAGCTGGACTAGGGGTGGGCCGACTTTGGGACGCATATCCTACGAGCAGTACTTT,CASSWTRGGPTLGRISYEQYF
TRBJ2-5,TRBD2,NA,TRBV14,TGTGCCAGCAGCCCGACTAGCGGGAGGCAAGAGACCCAGTACTTC,CASSPTSGRQETQYF
TRBJ2-7,TRBD2,NA,TRBV6-5,TGTGCCAGCAGCGATAGCGGGGCGAGCTCCTACGAGCAGTACTTC,CASSDSGASSYEQYF
TRBJ2-7,TRBD2,NA,TRBV11-3,TGTGCCAGCAGCTTTACTAGCGGGGGAATGTACGAGCAGTACTTC,CASSFTSGGMYEQYF
TRBJ2-1,TRBD2,NA,TRBV29-1,TGCAGCGTTGAAGGCGGGAGGGCCCTCTCATGGGGGAATGAGCAGTTCTTC,CSVEGGRALSWGNEQFF
TRBJ2-3,NA,NA,TRBV2,TGTGCCAGCAGTGGGACAGAGTACACAGATACGCAGTATTTT,CASSGTEYTDTQYF
TRBJ2-1,NA,NA,TRBV7-7,TGTGCTAGCAGCTTAGAACTAGGTATGGTTGAGCAGTTCTTC,CASSLELGMVEQFF
TRBJ2-3,NA,few,TRBV5-1,TGCGCCACTGCGGGGGCCCTCTCGACAGATACGCAGTATTTT,CATAGALSTDTQYF
TRBJ1-1,NA,few,TRBV5-1,TGCGCCAGCAGCTTGTATTCAGGGAACACTGAAGCTTTCTTT,CASSLYSGNTEAFF
TRBJ2-7,TRBD2,NA,TRBV7-8,TGTGCCAGCAGCCGAGCGGGAGAACCCTACGAGCAGTACTTC,CASSRAGEPYEQYF
TRBJ1-1,NA,NA,TRBV10-3,TGTGCCAGCAGTTACTTACGGAGCATCCGAACTGAAGCTTTCTTT,CASSYLRSIRTEAFF
TRBJ1-5,NA,NA,TRBV7-9,TGTGCCAGCAGCTTAGACTTAGGGGATCAGCCCCAGCATTTT,CASSLDLGDQPQHF
TRBJ2-7,NA,NA,TRBV11-3,TGTGCCAGCAGCTTAGATGGCTCCACAGGACGCGAGCAGTACTTC,CASSLDGSTGREQYF
TRBJ2-3,TRBD1,NA,TRBV5-1,TGCGCCAGCAGCCTGGAGGACAGGGCGGCAGATACGCAGTATTTT,CASSLEDRAADTQYF
TRBJ1-4,NA,NA,TRBV2,TGTGCCAGCAGGAACTGGGCCAGTAATGAAAAACTGTTTTTT,CASRNWASNEKLFF
TRBJ2-1,TRBD2,NA,TRBV4-2,TGTGCCAGCAGCCAAGACGGGACTAGCGCATACAATGAGCAGTTCTTC,CASSQDGTSAYNEQFF
TRBJ1-1,NA,NA,TRBV19,TGTGCCAGCACTTTCCGGGACATAGGGACTGAAGCTTTCTTT,CASTFRDIGTEAFF
TRBJ2-1,TRBD2,NA,TRBV9,TGTGCCAGCAGCCCCCGGAGCACTAGCGGATCCCATTGGGATGAGCAGTTCTTC,CASSPRSTSGSHWDEQFF
TRBJ2-1,NA,NA,TRBV15,TGTGCCACCAGCCCCGTTTTTTACAATGAGCAGTTCTTC,CATSPVFYNEQFF
TRBJ2-7,TRBD2,NA,TRBV4-3,TGCGCCAGCAGCCTGACGTTTGGGGGGGTCTACGAGCAGTACTTC,CASSLTFGGVYEQYF
TRBJ2-5,NA,NA,TRBV2,TGTGCCAGCAGTGAGGGGGGGCGAGCGATAGAGACCCAGTACTTC,CASSEGGRAIETQYF
TRBJ2-7,TRBD2,NA,TRBV28,TGTGCCAGCAGCGTAGCGGGCTTATACGAGCAGTACTTC,CASSVAGLYEQYF
TRBJ1-1,TRBD1,NA,TRBV11-2,TGTGCCAGCAGCCGCTACAGGGGGCAGGCTTTCTTT,CASSRYRGQAFF
TRBJ2-1,NA,NA,TRBV12-1,TGTGCCAGCAGCCCGCAGACTAGCGGGGGGGCCGAGAATGAGCAGTTCTTC,CASSPQTSGGAENEQFF
TRBJ2-1,TRBD2,NA,TRBV7-9,TGTTCCGACGAAGAGCGGGAGGGCCCTGTCAATGAGCAGTTCTTC,CSDEEREGPVNEQFF
TRBJ1-2,TRBD1,NA,TRBV2,TGTGCCGGAGATAGAACAGGGGGCTCTGGCTACACCTTC,CAGDRTGGSGYTF
TRBJ2-1,NA,once,TRBV11-2,TGTGCCAGCAGGTCACTAGTCACCAATGAGCAGTTCTTC,CASRSLVTNEQFF
TRBJ2-2,NA,NA,TRBV15,TGTGCCACCAGCGGAGGGGGCCGCACCGGGGAGCTGTTTTTT,CATSGGGRTGELFF
TRBJ2-2,NA,NA,TRBV2,TGTGCCAGCAGTGCCCCCAGTTTACCCGGGGAGCTGTTTTTT,CASSAPSLPGELFF
TRBJ2-7,TRBD2,NA,TRBV7-9,TGTGCCAGCAGCTTAGAGGGAGGGTTCTTATCTCACGAGCAGTACTTC,CASSLEGGFLSHEQYF
TRBJ2-7,TRBD2,once,TRBV7-2,TGTGCCAGCAGCCCAGGGTCGGTAGCGGGGGGAAACTACGAGCAGTACTTC,CASSPGSVAGGNYEQYF
TRBJ2-2,NA,NA,TRBV11-1,TGTGCCAGCAGCTTATTGTCCGGGAACACCGGGGAGCTGTTTTTT,CASSLLSGNTGELFF
TRBJ2-7,TRBD1,NA,TRBV25-1,TGTGCCAGCAGAGAATCCACGACAGGGAATTACGAGCAGTACTTC,CASRESTTGNYEQYF
TRBJ2-2,TRBD1,NA,TRBV19,TGTGCCAGTACCACGGGACAGGGGGCTTTGAACACCGGGGAGCTGTTTTTT,CASTTGQGALNTGELFF
TRBJ2-1,NA,few,TRBV25-1,TGTGCCAGCAGTGAATTCCAACCCGGGACTGCGCAGTTCTTC,CASSEFQPGTAQFF
TRBJ2-3,NA,few,TRBV2,TGTGCCAGCAGTGAAGCGACCAGGCTGGCAGATACGCAGTATTTT,CASSEATRLADTQYF
TRBJ1-4,TRBD1,once,TRBV4-3,TGCGCCAGCAGCCAAGCTTCACGGAGGACAGGGAGTGAAAAACTGTTTTTT,CASSQASRRTGSEKLFF
TRBJ2-1,TRBD2,NA,TRBV25-1,TGTGCCAGCAGTGCGCCGGGGAGGGTAGGTGAGCAGTTCTTC,CASSAPGRVGEQFF
TRBJ2-2,TRBD2,NA,TRBV9,TGTGCCAGCGGCCGCGGGGGGAACACCGGGGAGCTGTTTTTT,CASGRGGNTGELFF
TRBJ1-3,NA,NA,TRBV5-1,TGCGCCAGCACCCCATCAGGGCGTGGAAACACCATGTATTTT,CASTPSGRGNTMYF
TRBJ2-7,NA,NA,TRBV19,TGTGCCAGTAGTACTGTGTACGAGCAGTACTTC,CASSTVYEQYF
TRBJ2-2,NA,NA,TRBV7-6,TGTGCCAGCAGCTTTACTTTGGGAGAAACCGGGGAGCTGTTTTTT,CASSFTLGETGELFF
TRBJ2-3,NA,NA,TRBV7-2,TGTGCCAGCAGCTCTCGTTCGGATACGCAGTATTTT,CASSSRSDTQYF